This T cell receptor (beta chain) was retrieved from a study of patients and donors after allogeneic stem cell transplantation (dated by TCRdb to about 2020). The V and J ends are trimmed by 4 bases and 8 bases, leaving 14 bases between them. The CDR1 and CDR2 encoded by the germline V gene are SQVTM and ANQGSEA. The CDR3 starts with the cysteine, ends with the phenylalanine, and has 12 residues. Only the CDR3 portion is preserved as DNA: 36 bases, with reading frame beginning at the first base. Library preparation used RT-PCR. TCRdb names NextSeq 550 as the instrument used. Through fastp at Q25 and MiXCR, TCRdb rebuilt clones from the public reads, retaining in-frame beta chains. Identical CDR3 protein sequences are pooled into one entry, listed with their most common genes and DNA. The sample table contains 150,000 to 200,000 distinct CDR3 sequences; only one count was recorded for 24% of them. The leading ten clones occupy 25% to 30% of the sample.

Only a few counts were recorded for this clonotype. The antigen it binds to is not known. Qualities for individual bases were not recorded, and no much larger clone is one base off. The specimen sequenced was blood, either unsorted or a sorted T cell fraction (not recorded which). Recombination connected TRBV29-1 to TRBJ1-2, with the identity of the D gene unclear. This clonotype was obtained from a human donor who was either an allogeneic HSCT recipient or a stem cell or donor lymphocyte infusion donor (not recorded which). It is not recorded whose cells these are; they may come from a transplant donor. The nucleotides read TGCAGCGTTGTGTTGGGGTTAAGAGGCTACACCTTC. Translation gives CSVVLGLRGYTF.